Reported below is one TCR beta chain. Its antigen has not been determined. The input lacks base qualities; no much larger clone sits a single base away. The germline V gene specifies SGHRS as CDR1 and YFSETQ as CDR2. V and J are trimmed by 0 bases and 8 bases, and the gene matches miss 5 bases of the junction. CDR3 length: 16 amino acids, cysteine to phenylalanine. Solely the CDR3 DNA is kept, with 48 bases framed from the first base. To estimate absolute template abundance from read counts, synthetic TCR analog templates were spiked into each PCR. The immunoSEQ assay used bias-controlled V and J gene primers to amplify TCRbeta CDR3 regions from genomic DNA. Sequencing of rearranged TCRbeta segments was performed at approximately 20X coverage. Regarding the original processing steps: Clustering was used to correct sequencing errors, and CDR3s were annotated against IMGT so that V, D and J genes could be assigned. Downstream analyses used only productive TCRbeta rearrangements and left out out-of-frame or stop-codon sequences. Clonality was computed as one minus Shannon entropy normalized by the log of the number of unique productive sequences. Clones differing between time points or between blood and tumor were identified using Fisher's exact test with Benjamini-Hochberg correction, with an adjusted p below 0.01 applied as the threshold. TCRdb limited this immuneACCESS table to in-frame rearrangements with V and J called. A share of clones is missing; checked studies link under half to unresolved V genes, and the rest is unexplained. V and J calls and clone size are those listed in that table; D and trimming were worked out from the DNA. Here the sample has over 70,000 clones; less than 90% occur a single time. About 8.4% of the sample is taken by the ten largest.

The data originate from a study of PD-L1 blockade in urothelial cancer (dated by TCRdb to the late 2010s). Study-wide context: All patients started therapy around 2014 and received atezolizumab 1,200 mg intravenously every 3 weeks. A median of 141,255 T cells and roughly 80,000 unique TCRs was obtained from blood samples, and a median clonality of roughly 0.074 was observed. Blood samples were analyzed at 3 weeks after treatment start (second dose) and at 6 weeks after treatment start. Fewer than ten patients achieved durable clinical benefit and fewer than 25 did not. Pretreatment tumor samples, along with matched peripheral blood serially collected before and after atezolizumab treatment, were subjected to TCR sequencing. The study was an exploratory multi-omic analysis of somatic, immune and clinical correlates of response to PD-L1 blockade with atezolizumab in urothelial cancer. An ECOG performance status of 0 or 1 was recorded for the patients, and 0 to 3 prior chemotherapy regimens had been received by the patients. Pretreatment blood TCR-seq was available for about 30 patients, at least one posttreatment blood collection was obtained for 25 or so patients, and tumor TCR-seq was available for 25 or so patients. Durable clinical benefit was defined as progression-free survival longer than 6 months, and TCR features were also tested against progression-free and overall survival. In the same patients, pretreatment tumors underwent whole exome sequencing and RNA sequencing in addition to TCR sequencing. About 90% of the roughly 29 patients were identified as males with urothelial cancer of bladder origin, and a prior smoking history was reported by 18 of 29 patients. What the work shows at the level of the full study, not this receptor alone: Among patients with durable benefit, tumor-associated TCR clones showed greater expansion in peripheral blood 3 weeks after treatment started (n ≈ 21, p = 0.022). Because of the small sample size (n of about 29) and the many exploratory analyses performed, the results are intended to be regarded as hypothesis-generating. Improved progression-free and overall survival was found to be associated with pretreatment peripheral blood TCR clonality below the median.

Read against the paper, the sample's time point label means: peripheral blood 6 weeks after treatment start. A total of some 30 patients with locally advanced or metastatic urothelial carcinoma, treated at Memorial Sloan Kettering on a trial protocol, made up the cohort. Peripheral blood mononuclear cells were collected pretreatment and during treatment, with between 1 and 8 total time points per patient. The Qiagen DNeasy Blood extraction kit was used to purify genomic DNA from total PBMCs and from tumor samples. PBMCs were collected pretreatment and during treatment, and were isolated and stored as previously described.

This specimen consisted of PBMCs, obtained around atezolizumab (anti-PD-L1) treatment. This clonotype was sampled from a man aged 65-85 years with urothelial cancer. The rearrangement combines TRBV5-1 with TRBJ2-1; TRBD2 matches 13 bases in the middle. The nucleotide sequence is TGCGCCAGCAGCTTGGAGTGGACTAGCGGGAGCGATGAGCAGTTCTTC. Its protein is CASSLEWTSGSDEQFF.